The 20 T cell receptor beta chains below all came from one sample that was sequenced in a study of blood T cells in healthy people across ages. Next came a second PCR, run for about 7 to 12 cycles, which used a sample-barcoded 5' primer along with a J-beta primer mix. MiXCR, applied by TCRdb to the 5' RACE reads, yields one record per CDR3 protein. This table has 1.5 million to 1.9 million distinct CDR3 sequences, roughly 43% appearing once. The sequenced sample consisted of blood. These receptors were collected from a woman in her late teens or twenties in good health.

V is TRBV29-1 and J is TRBJ2-7; TRBD1 matches 7 bases. V lost 4 bases and J lost 7; bases outside the gene matches: 13. The V gene's germline CDR1 is SQVTM and CDR2 ANQGSEA. This CDR3 region has 14 residues. In DNA, the CDR3 is TGCAGCGTTGGAACAGGGGTCCTCCACAATGAGCAGTACTTC. Its translation: CSVGTGVLHNEQYF.

A few counts support this clonotype. V and J are TRBV9 and TRBJ1-1; 7 bases line up with TRBD1. V lost 3 bases and J lost 5; bases outside the gene matches: 10. Germline values: CDR1 SGDLS, CDR2 YYNGEE. This CDR3 has 15 residues. The CDR3 coding sequence is TGTGCCAGCAGCGAGACAACAGGGGTCGGTACTGAAGCTTTCTTT. It codes for CASSETTGVGTEAFF.

The chain joins TRBV4-3 to TRBJ2-7; no firm D call. The CDR3 consists of 14 residues. Germline V gene lookup returns CDR1 LGHNA and CDR2 YSLEER. Trimming removed 7 bases at V and 0 bases at J, with 13 bases between. Here the CDR3 reads CASKVGRSSYEQYF. CDR3 in DNA: TGCGCCAGCAAGGTGGGAAGAAGCTCCTACGAGCAGTACTTC.

This clonotype was detected only a few times. The CDR3 DNA sequence: TGCGCCAGCAGGTCCCGCTTAGCGGGCTCCTACAATGAGCAGTACTTC. The encoded protein is CASRSRLAGSYNEQYF. The V call is TRBV5-1, the J call TRBJ2-1; 7 nucleotides align to TRBD2. The end of the DNA aligns better with TRBJ2-7, so the J call may be wrong. Looked up from germline, CDR1 is SGHRS and CDR2 is YFSETQ. This CDR3 contains 16 residues.

This clonotype was observed a few times. The chain combines TRBV18 with TRBJ2-7, with D hard to call. V lost 1 base, J lost 0 bases, and 7 bases lay in between. In germline, CDR1 is KGHSH, CDR2 LQKENI. The CDR3 is made up of 14 amino acids. The CDR3 loop is CASSPRAGSYEQYF. DNA for the CDR3: TGTGCCAGCTCACCACGGGCAGGCTCCTACGAGCAGTACTTC. Full variable domain (missing parts from reference TRBV18 and TRBJ2-7): NAGVMQNPRHLVRRRGQEARLRCSPMKGHSHVYWYRQLPEEGLKFMVYLQKENIIDESGMPKERFSAEFPKEGPSILRIQQVVRGDSAAYFCASSPRAGSYEQYFGPGTRLTVT.

The chain is built from TRBV20-1 and TRBJ1-1; D might be TRBD1 (5 bases). The germline V and J ends were trimmed by 1 base and 6 bases, with 12 bases remaining between them. Germline-derived CDR1 and CDR2 are DFQATT and SNEGSKA (reference sequence). This CDR3 has 13 amino acids. The CDR3 DNA sequence: TGCAGTGCTAGAGTATTGCGGGGCGCTGAAGCTTTCTTT. Protein: CSARVLRGAEAFF.

This clonotype was seen only a few times. The chain is built from TRBV7-6 and TRBJ2-1; TRBD2 matches at 10 bases. This CDR3 is 18 amino acids long. The V segment lost 0 bases and the J segment 2 bases; nucleotides outside the gene matches: 7. Looked up from germline, CDR1 is SGHVS and CDR2 is FNYEAQ. CDR3: CASSLATLAGAPYNEQFF. Here the CDR3 DNA reads TGTGCCAGCAGCTTAGCGACGCTAGCGGGAGCCCCCTACAATGAGCAGTTCTTC.

The V gene is TRBV20-1, the J gene TRBJ1-6; D may be TRBD1 (6 bases). The V gene lost 1 base and the J gene lost 4 bases, with 17 bases spanning the gap. The germline CDR1 and CDR2 sequences are DFQATT and SNEGSKA (reference sequence). This CDR3 comprises 17 residues. The CDR3 coding sequence is TGCAGTGCTAGAGTGCCCGGCAGGGGCCAGTATAATTCACCCCTCCACTTT. Amino acid sequence: CSARVPGRGQYNSPLHF.

V gene TRBV7-2 combines with J gene TRBJ1-4; D is ambiguous. This CDR3 has 12 amino acids. Germline V gene data show CDR1 as SGHTA and CDR2 as FQGNSA. Deletions cut 1 base from V and 13 bases from J, with 10 bases between. In DNA form, the CDR3 reads TGTGCCAGCAGCTTAGAACTCGGGAGACTGTTTTTT. Its translation is CASSLELGRLFF.

The chain uses TRBV7-8 and TRBJ2-7, with D hard to call. The germline V and J ends were trimmed by 2 bases and 2 bases, with 7 bases remaining between them. CDR3 length: 13 amino acids. Germline V CDR1 and CDR2: SGHVS, FQNEAQ. The CDR3 coding sequence is TGTGCCAGCAGCTTATTCGGGCCCTACGAGCAGTACTTC. Amino acids: CASSLFGPYEQYF.

This clonotype was seen only a few times. The J gene is TRBJ2-1, the V gene TRBV20-1; D is possibly TRBD2 (6 bases). Germline CDR1 DFQATT, CDR2 SNEGSKA (reference sequence). Trimming pared 5 bases from V and 0 bases from J, leaving 17 bases between. The CDR3 runs 16 residues. This CDR3 reads CSAPVLAASSYNEQFF. The CDR3 nucleotides are TGCAGTGCTCCTGTCTTAGCGGCGAGCTCCTACAATGAGCAGTTCTTC.

Worth noting for this clonotype: A read error is possible here, since a much larger clone lies one base away. This CDR3 is CASSYSSGVYNEQYF. CDR3 in DNA: TGTGCCAGCAGCTACTCTAGCGGGGTCTACAATGAGCAGTACTTC. The J gene is TRBJ2-7, the V gene TRBV7-9, with 9 bases lining up with TRBD2. V gave up 4 bases and J gave up 7 bases; unmatched junction bases: 11. Looked up from germline, CDR1 is SEHNR and CDR2 is FQNEAQ (reference sequence). The CDR3 spans 15 residues.

The rearrangement links TRBV28 to TRBJ2-4; perhaps TRBD2 as D (7 bases). Germline V gives CDR1 MDHEN, CDR2 SYDVKM. V was shortened by 3 bases and J by 1 base, with 19 bases between the two germline ends. The CDR3 totals 18 residues. CDR3 loop: CASSFASGGAGAKNIQYF. The CDR3 DNA follows: TGTGCCAGCAGTTTCGCCAGTGGGGGGGCAGGGGCCAAAAACATTCAGTACTTC.

CDR3 residues: CASSRVQGGTEAFF. The CDR3 DNA sequence: TGTGCCAGCAGTAGAGTCCAGGGAGGCACTGAAGCTTTCTTT. The rearrangement uses TRBV6-6 and TRBJ1-1; a possible D gene is TRBD1 (5 bases). V was pared by 5 bases and J by 4 bases, with 14 bases between. From germline, CDR1 is MNHNY and CDR2 SVGAGI (reference sequence). The CDR3 totals 14 residues.

CDR3 sequence reads: CASSSQGVGEQYF. The CDR3 bases are TGCGCCAGCAGCTCACAGGGGGTAGGAGAGCAGTACTTC. This chain connects TRBV5-1 to TRBJ2-5; 8 positions match TRBD1. Germline V lookup: CDR1 SGHRS, CDR2 YFSETQ. This CDR3 is 13 amino acids long. V dropped 3 bases and J dropped 11; count of bases not matched to a gene: 9.

This clonotype was detected only a few times. V gene TRBV7-2 combines with J gene TRBJ2-1, with 11 bases matching TRBD2. The CDR3 is made up of 15 amino acids. Germline V gene lookup returns CDR1 SGHTA and CDR2 FQGNSA. The ends lost 1 base at V and 12 bases at J; junction bases unmatched: 8. The CDR3 region is CASSLVLAGDLGQFF. In DNA form, the CDR3 reads TGTGCCAGCAGCTTAGTACTAGCGGGAGATCTTGGGCAGTTCTTC.

This chain uses TRBV20-1 with TRBJ1-4; tentative D call: TRBD1 (6 bases). The CDR3 is made up of 14 amino acids. Trimming cost V 4 bases and J 6 bases, with 15 bases left between them. Germline-derived CDR1 and CDR2 are DFQATT and SNEGSKA (reference sequence). Here the CDR3 reads CSAIDRRRDEKLFF. Here the CDR3 DNA reads TGCAGTGCTATCGACAGGCGACGGGATGAAAAACTGTTTTTT.

This clonotype turned up a few times. The chain couples TRBV7-9 to TRBJ2-7; the match to TRBD1 covers 7 bases. The CDR3 covers 18 residues. Per germline, CDR1 SEHNR and CDR2 FQNEAQ (reference sequence). V shed 1 base and J 0 bases; nucleotides not matched to a gene: 12. The CDR3 protein is CASSLVEVRDSRSYEQYF. As DNA, the CDR3 is TGTGCCAGCAGCTTAGTTGAAGTCCGGGACAGTCGCTCCTACGAGCAGTACTTC. Looking up the rest from reference TRBV7-9 and TRBJ2-7 gives the full variable domain: DTGVSQNPRHKITKRGQNVTFRCDPISEHNRLYWYRQTLGQGPEFLTYFQNEAQLEKSRLLSDRFSAERPKGSFSTLEIQRTEQGDSAMYLCASSLVEVRDSRSYEQYFGPGTRLTVT.

This clonotype was found a few times. The chain employs TRBV7-9 and TRBJ2-5; D tentatively fits TRBD1 or TRBD2 (5 bases each). CDR3 length equals 11 residues. Deletions cut 5 bases from V and 10 bases from J, with 11 bases between. Germline V lookup: CDR1 SEHNR, CDR2 FQNEAQ (reference sequence). This chain's CDR3 is CASSRDGSQYF. CDR3 DNA: TGTGCCAGCAGCAGGGACGGTAGCCAGTACTTC.

The table lists this clonotype with a few counts. V usage is TRBV12-3 or TRBV12-4 and J usage is TRBJ1-5; 9 nucleotides align to TRBD1. The J segment lost 5 bases and the V segment lost 7 bases, leaving 6 bases of the junction unmatched. The CDR3 is 14 amino acids. In DNA form, the CDR3 reads TGTGCCAGCACCGTCACAGGGGGCTATCAGCCCCAGCATTTT. Its protein product is CASTVTGGYQPQHF.